A single sample gave rise to the 30 T cell receptor beta chains below, sequenced in a study of T cell clusters in autoimmune cytopenias. TRB was amplified by touch-down multiplex PCR, primer pools A and B combined. TCRdb re-called the multiplex PCR reads, yielding one record per CDR3 amino acid sequence without DNA. This sample's clone table lists about 4,800 distinct CDR3 sequences. TRB amplification used 200 to 250 ng of peripheral blood genomic DNA. The same data also contributed to another study, on T cell repertoires in aging, cancer and after chemotherapy.

The sequencing sample was made of peripheral blood. The receptor set was obtained from a human donor in good health.

Frequency places this clonotype as medium-sized (0.01 to 0.1%). The V call is TRBV29-1, the J call TRBJ2-3; absent DNA, TCRdb's TRBD1 call cannot be checked. The CDR3 contains 15 residues. Germline CDR1 SQVTM, CDR2 ANQGSEA. CDR3: CSVELRGRGTDTQYF.

This clonotype is called medium-sized based on its frequency. This chain links TRBV19 with TRBJ1-1; TCRdb selects TRBD1, and the lack of DNA leaves this call unchecked. Germline assignment: CDR1 LNHDA and CDR2 SQIVND (reference sequence). The CDR3 is 14 amino acids. The CDR3 reads CATDPGGRGTEAFF.

The rearrangement links TRBV6-1 to TRBJ1-1; the TCRdb D gene call, TRBD1, has no DNA to confirm it. The CDR3 covers 14 residues. Germline CDR1 reads MNHNS; CDR2 reads SASEGT. CDR3 in amino acids: CASSLPRRSTEAFF.

This clonotype registers medium-sized by frequency. The chain carries TRBV30 and TRBJ1-5. CDR3 size: 13 residues. Germline-derived CDR1 and CDR2 are GTSNPN and SVGIG (reference sequence). CDR3 amino acids: CAWSVSGSQPQHF.

The chain recombines TRBV7-2 with TRBJ1-2. The CDR3 sequence is 14 residues long. Per the germline V gene, CDR1 is SGHTA and CDR2 is FQGNSA. CDR3 sequence: CASSFGQGGYGYTF. Full variable domain (missing parts from reference TRBV7-2 and TRBJ1-2): GAGVSQSPSNKVTEKGKDVELRCDPISGHTALYWYRQSLGQGLEFLIYFQGNSAPDKSGLPSDRFSAERTGGSVSTLTIQRTQQEDSAVYLCASSFGQGGYGYTFGSGTRLTVV.

Considering frequency, this clonotype is medium-sized. This chain links TRBV12-3 or TRBV12-4 with TRBJ2-2. CDR3 length: 14 amino acids. CDR3 protein: CASSLSLNTGELFF.

This clonotype shows up as medium-sized by frequency. The V and J genes are TRBV18 and TRBJ2-4; TCRdb names TRBD1, which stays unverified in the absence of DNA. In germline, CDR1 is KGHSH, CDR2 LQKENI. The CDR3 length is 15 residues. The CDR3 spells CASSLLDGTKNIQYF.

Considering frequency, this clonotype is medium-sized. The chain joins TRBV10-3 to TRBJ2-7; TCRdb outputs TRBD1, but without DNA this stays unchecked. CDR3 size: 16 residues. Germline V gives CDR1 ENHRY, CDR2 SYGVKD. The CDR3 loop reads CAISESKGHPPYEQYF.

This clonotype is labeled medium-sized based on frequency. This rearrangement joins TRBV27 to TRBJ2-3; no DNA is available, so the TRBD2 call from TCRdb remains unchecked. The CDR3 has 16 amino acids. Germline V gives CDR1 MNHEY, CDR2 SMNVEV (reference sequence). CDR3 sequence: CASRKLSPSSTDTQYF.

The CDR3 sequence is CASSKGTGGTNEQFF. The chain uses TRBV6-5 and TRBJ2-1; absent DNA, TCRdb's TRBD1 call cannot be checked. CDR3 length: 15 amino acids. Germline CDR1 MNHEY, CDR2 SVGAGI.

V gene TRBV4-2 combines with J gene TRBJ1-4. The CDR3 extends over 16 amino acids. Germline values: CDR1 LGHNA, CDR2 YNFKEQ. The CDR3 spells CASSQDGAQPYEKLFF.

By frequency, this clonotype registers medium-sized. The rearrangement links TRBV12-3 or TRBV12-4 to TRBJ2-5; TCRdb outputs TRBD1, but without DNA this stays unchecked. The CDR3 sequence is 14 residues long. The CDR3: CASALWSSGATQYF.

The chain is built from TRBV5-1 and TRBJ2-4. Germline V CDR1 and CDR2: SGHRS, YFSETQ. This CDR3 spans 13 amino acids. The CDR3 spells CASSPDSFNEQYF.

The rearrangement links TRBV24-1 to TRBJ1-2; TCRdb selects TRBD1, and the lack of DNA leaves this call unchecked. In germline, CDR1 is KGHDR, CDR2 SFDVKD. The CDR3 extends over 18 amino acids. The CDR3 protein is CATSDPFLWYFGGYGYTF.

In terms of frequency, this clonotype is medium-sized. This chain links TRBV18 with TRBJ1-4; without DNA, the TCRdb call of TRBD1 cannot be checked. Germline CDR1 is KGHSH and CDR2 is LQKENI. This CDR3 region has 19 residues. CDR3: CASSPRDRVSFGTNEKLFF.

The rearrangement joins TRBV12-3 or TRBV12-4 to TRBJ1-1. This CDR3 region has 12 residues. CDR3 sequence: CASSLMVTEAFF.

This clonotype is called medium-sized based on its frequency. The chain recombines TRBV30 with TRBJ2-2; TCRdb indicates TRBD2, and absent DNA this call remains unverified. The CDR3 is 13 amino acids. CDR1 is GTSNPN and CDR2 is SVGIG in the germline V gene (reference sequence). The CDR3 reads CAWSVIAFGELFF. Supplemented by reference TRBV30 and TRBJ2-2, the full variable domain reads SQTIHQWPATLVQPVGSPLSLECTVEGTSNPNLYWYRQAAGRGLQLLFYSVGIGQISSEVPQNLSASRPQDRQFILSSKKLLLSDSGFYLCAWSVIAFGELFFGEGSRLTVL.

This clonotype is medium-sized by frequency. This chain uses TRBV5-4 with TRBJ2-3; TCRdb's D call of TRBD1 is untestable without DNA. The CDR3 loop spans 13 amino acids. CDR1 SGHNT and CDR2 YYREEE come from the germline V gene (reference sequence). The CDR3 reads CASSITGPDTQYF.

In terms of frequency, this clonotype is medium-sized. J is TRBJ2-3 and V is TRBV7-9; TCRdb names TRBD1, which stays unverified in the absence of DNA. This CDR3 has 15 amino acids. The germline CDR1 and CDR2 sequences are SEHNR and FQNEAQ (reference sequence). CDR3 protein: CASSLGGQGKDTQYF. The whole variable domain, filled in from reference TRBV7-9 and TRBJ2-3, reads DTGVSQNPRHKITKRGQNVTFRCDPISEHNRLYWYRQTLGQGPEFLTYFQNEAQLEKSRLLSDRFSAERPKGSFSTLEIQRTEQGDSAMYLCASSLGGQGKDTQYFGPGTRLTVL.

The rearrangement joins TRBV9 to TRBJ2-1. The CDR3 has 15 residues. Germline loops: CDR1 SGDLS, CDR2 YYNGEE. CDR3 amino acids: CASSRVLDVNNEQFF.

This clonotype is deemed medium-sized (0.01 to 0.1%) by its frequency. The chain joins TRBV5-1 to TRBJ1-3; without DNA, the TCRdb call of TRBD1 cannot be checked. Germline V lookup: CDR1 SGHRS, CDR2 YFSETQ. The CDR3 runs to 14 residues. The CDR3 spells CASSADSLQNTIYF. The entire variable domain, with the rest obtained from reference TRBV5-1 and TRBJ1-3, is as follows: KAGVTQTPRYLIKTRGQQVTLSCSPISGHRSVSWYQQTPGQGLQFLFEYFSETQRNKGNFPGRFSGRQFSNSRSEMNVSTLELGDSALYLCASSADSLQNTIYFGEGSWLTVV.

The rearrangement joins TRBV11-3 to TRBJ1-2; TCRdb proposes TRBD1, but this gene call is untestable without DNA. This CDR3 region has 14 residues. Per germline, CDR1 SGHNT and CDR2 YENEEA. The CDR3 is CASSPGQDVYGYTF. Looking up the rest from reference TRBV11-3 and TRBJ1-2 gives the full variable domain: EAGVVQSPRYKIIEKKQPVAFWCNPISGHNTLYWYLQNLGQGPELLIRYENEEAVDDSQLPKDRFSAERLKGVDSTLKIQPAELGDSAVYLCASSPGQDVYGYTFGSGTRLTVV.

The chain joins TRBV7-3 to TRBJ2-1; no DNA is available, so the TRBD2 call from TCRdb remains unchecked. The CDR3 loop spans 13 amino acids. Germline lookup yields CDR1 SGHTA and CDR2 FQGTGA. The CDR3 loop is CASSRLAGRSQFF.

The chain has TRBV2 and TRBJ2-6; TCRdb calls TRBD1, which cannot be checked without DNA. The length of the CDR3 is 14 residues. Germline values: CDR1 SNHLY, CDR2 FYNNEI. The CDR3 is CASRPRGGANVLTF.

V and J are TRBV6-1 and TRBJ1-2; the TCRdb call, TRBD1, lacks DNA for checking. Germline values: CDR1 MNHNS, CDR2 SASEGT. This CDR3 has 14 amino acids. The CDR3 protein is CASSEGQGAFGYTF.

This rearrangement joins TRBV11-2 to TRBJ1-4; TCRdb lists TRBD1, though no DNA is available to test this call. Germline loops: CDR1 SGHAT, CDR2 FQNNGV. CDR3 length: 15 residues. The CDR3 loop reads CASSLERDGNEKLFF. The full variable domain, in which reference TRBV11-2 and TRBJ1-4 provide the parts outside the CDR3, is EAGVAQSPRYKIIEKRQSVAFWCNPISGHATLYWYQQILGQGPKLLIQFQNNGVVDDSQLPKDRFSAERLKGVDSTLKIQPAKLEDSAVYLCASSLERDGNEKLFFGSGTQLSVL.

The gene calls are TRBV20-1 and TRBJ1-2. Germline V gives CDR1 DFQATT, CDR2 SNEGSKA (reference sequence). This CDR3 comprises 14 residues. CDR3 amino acids: CSARLAAINYGYTF.

The V and J genes are TRBV11-3 and TRBJ1-3; TCRdb's D gene call, TRBD1, goes unchecked for lack of DNA. Germline lookup yields CDR1 SGHNT and CDR2 YENEEA. The CDR3 consists of 15 residues. The CDR3 sequence is CASSLNRGHGNTIYF.

Judged by frequency, this clonotype is medium-sized. The genes are TRBV6-1 and TRBJ1-4. Germline-derived CDR1 and CDR2 are MNHNS and SASEGT. The CDR3 consists of 13 residues. CDR3: CASSLRVHEKLFF.

The chain links TRBV7-2 to TRBJ2-1. CDR3 length: 14 amino acids. Per the germline V gene, CDR1 is SGHTA and CDR2 is FQGNSA. The CDR3 is CASSLAGSSNEQFF.